The 16 T cell receptor beta chains reported below all come from one sample, sequenced in a study of cytomegalovirus exposure and HLA in healthy donors. Amplification used 60 Vbeta primers and 13 Jbeta primers. Only in-frame clones appear in the TCRdb table, and some are missing; sequencing was by immunoSEQ multiplex PCR. The table has about 180,000 clones, roughly 79% seen once. Sequenced sample: PBMCs. Receptors originate from a young woman in good health and CMV-seropositive.

The rearrangement uses TRBV18 and TRBJ1-6; no definite D call. V dropped 3 bases and J dropped 10 bases, with 16 bases sitting between them. The CDR3 totals 15 residues. Germline CDR1 and CDR2: KGHSH and LQKENI. In nucleotides, the CDR3 is TGTGCCAGCTCACCGATGGAGACCCCTCTGTCACCCCTCCACTTT. Encoded protein: CASSPMETPLSPLHF.

The count of this clone is one. The chain employs TRBV2 and TRBJ2-6; TRBD2 agrees at 13 bases. The V gene's germline CDR1 is SNHLY and CDR2 FYNNEI. The CDR3 contains 19 residues. J was trimmed by 0 bases and V by 5 bases; bases with no gene match: 7. The CDR3 region has the DNA TGTGCCAGCAGTTCTGGACTAGCGGGGGAGAGCTCTGGGGCCAACGTCCTGACTTTC. This sequence encodes CASSSGLAGESSGANVLTF.

The genes are TRBV5-1 and TRBJ1-4; TRBD1 agrees at 8 bases. Germline trimming cut 5 bases from V and 8 bases from J; bases unmatched to any gene: 5. The CDR3 loop spans 13 amino acids. Germline V CDR1 and CDR2: SGHRS, YFSETQ. The DNA for the CDR3 is TGCGCCAGCAGACCCGGACAGGGAGAAAAACTGTTTTTT. As protein: CASRPGQGEKLFF.

The chain recombines TRBV25-1 with TRBJ2-1, with 8 bases matching TRBD1. V was pared by 5 bases and J by 4 bases, with 10 bases of the junction left unmatched. The CDR3 contains 16 residues. The germline gives CDR1 MGHDK, CDR2 SYGVNS. CDR3 region: CASSSGGAALYNEQFF. For the CDR3, the DNA is TGTGCCAGCAGTTCAGGGGGCGCAGCCCTGTACAATGAGCAGTTCTTC.

This clone was counted a single time. The chain employs TRBV5-6 and TRBJ2-5, with TRBD2 identical over 14 bases. The V and J ends lost 4 bases and 7 bases, in that order; junction bases with no gene match: 3. The CDR3 consists of 14 residues. CDR1 is SGHDT, CDR2 YYEEEE, per germline. In nucleotides, the CDR3 is TGTGCCAGCAGCCTCGGGACTAGCGGGGGGACCCAGTACTTC. This gives the protein CASSLGTSGGTQYF. Together with reference TRBV5-6 and TRBJ2-5, the CDR3 gives the full variable domain: DAGVTQSPTHLIKTRGQQVTLRCSPKSGHDTVSWYQQALGQGPQFIFQYYEEEERQRGNFPDRFSGHQFPNYSSELNVNALLLGDSALYLCASSLGTSGGTQYFGPGTRLLVL.

V is TRBV27 and J is TRBJ1-1; D gene unclear. This CDR3 is built from 16 residues. Germline lookup yields CDR1 MNHEY and CDR2 SMNVEV (reference sequence). V was shortened by 4 bases and J by 2 bases, with 17 bases between the two germline ends. In DNA, the CDR3 is TGTGCCAGCAGTTCACCCGATCCTGGGCAAAACACTGAAGCTTTCTTT. Translated: CASSSPDPGQNTEAFF.

This chain links TRBV10-2 with TRBJ1-2, with TRBD1 matching 11 bases. Germline assignment: CDR1 WSHSY and CDR2 SAAADI. V dropped 6 bases and J dropped 7; count of bases not matched to a gene: 13. CDR3 length: 16 amino acids. This chain's CDR3 is CASRTGTGGFPSGYTF. In nucleotides, the CDR3 is TGCGCCAGCAGGACCGGGACAGGGGGATTTCCGTCTGGCTACACCTTC.

Only one count was recorded for this clone. J is TRBJ2-1 and V is TRBV5-1; 11 bases line up with TRBD1. Looked up from germline, CDR1 is SGHRS and CDR2 is YFSETQ. V lost 4 bases, J lost 4 bases, and 7 bases stayed unmatched. CDR3 length: 16 residues. The CDR3 is CASSPGGTGGYNEQFF. The CDR3 DNA reads as TGCGCCAGCAGCCCTGGAGGGACAGGGGGATACAATGAGCAGTTCTTC.

The CDR3 spells CASSARQGSTEAFF. CDR3 bases: TGTGCCAGCAGTGCCCGACAGGGGAGCACTGAAGCTTTCTTT. The V call is TRBV6-1, the J call TRBJ1-1; 8 positions match TRBD1. This CDR3 has 14 amino acids. The J segment lost 4 bases and the V segment lost 4 bases, leaving 5 bases of the junction unmatched. Germline lookup yields CDR1 MNHNS and CDR2 SASEGT.

The rearrangement joins TRBV7-9 to TRBJ1-6; D might be TRBD1 (6 bases). V was pared by 0 bases and J by 9 bases, with 12 bases between. CDR1 and CDR2 (germline): SEHNR, FQNEAQ (reference sequence). The CDR3 extends over 15 amino acids. As DNA, the CDR3 is TGTGCCAGCAGCTTAGCAGTTGGGGGCCTTTCACCCCTCCACTTT. Translated, it gives CASSLAVGGLSPLHF.

CDR3 amino acids: CASSLWWDRITNEKLFF. The CDR3 coding sequence is TGTGCCAGCAGCTTATGGTGGGACAGAATAACTAATGAAAAACTGTTTTTT. The genes are TRBV7-9 and TRBJ1-4, with TRBD1 identical over 7 bases. This CDR3 spans 17 amino acids. V lost 2 bases, J lost 1 base, and 7 bases stayed unmatched. CDR1 is SEHNR, CDR2 FQNEAQ, per germline (reference sequence).

CDR3 sequence (DNA): TGTGCCAGCAGTCTCGGGGTGGCTAACTATGGCTACACCTTC. The encoded protein is CASSLGVANYGYTF. The chain employs TRBV11-1 and TRBJ1-2; D not resolved. From germline, CDR1 is SGHAT and CDR2 FQDESV (reference sequence). The CDR3 sequence is 14 residues long. V lost 6 bases, J lost 0 bases, and 11 bases lay in between. The full variable domain, its missing parts supplied by reference TRBV11-1 and TRBJ1-2, is EAEVAQSPRYKITEKSQAVAFWCDPISGHATLYWYRQILGQGPELLVQFQDESVVDDSQLPKDRFSAERLKGVDSTLKIQPAELGDSAMYLCASSLGVANYGYTFGSGTRLTVV.

In its sample, this clone was seen once. CDR3 sequence reads: CASSLTGQGLRGANVLTF. In nucleotides, the CDR3 is TGTGCCAGCAGTTTAACGGGACAGGGTCTTCGTGGGGCCAACGTCCTGACTTTC. The chain is built from TRBV27 and TRBJ2-6; 9 nucleotides agree with TRBD1. With 2 bases clipped from V and 3 bases from J, the junction kept 8 bases outside the gene matches. The CDR3 contains 18 residues. CDR1 is MNHEY and CDR2 is SMNVEV in the germline V gene (reference sequence). Filled out from reference TRBV27 and TRBJ2-6, the complete variable domain reads EAQVTQNPRYLITVTGKKLTVTCSQNMNHEYMSWYRQDPGLGLRQIYYSMNVEVTDKGDVPEGYKVSRKEKRNFPLILESPSPNQTSLYFCASSLTGQGLRGANVLTFGAGSRLTVL.

The chain has TRBV6-1 and TRBJ2-1, with D perhaps matching TRBD2 (6 bases). CDR1 and CDR2 (germline): MNHNS, SASEGT. CDR3 length: 14 residues. With 1 base removed from V and 12 bases from J, the gap between germline ends came to 16 bases. CDR3 DNA sequence: TGTGCCAGCAGTGAAGATCTGCAAGGAGCGGGGCAGTTCTTC. This gives the protein CASSEDLQGAGQFF.

V usage is TRBV9 and J usage is TRBJ2-1; D is possibly TRBD2 (5 bases). CDR3 length: 16 residues. Trimming pared 0 bases from V and 2 bases from J, leaving 12 bases between. The germline CDR1 and CDR2 sequences are SGDLS and YYNGEE. CDR3 sequence (DNA): TGTGCCAGCAGCGTAGGGGAGACGGTTACCTACAATGAGCAGTTCTTC. Translated: CASSVGETVTYNEQFF.

This sequence joins TRBV7-6 and TRBJ2-1; weak D call: TRBD1 (5 bases). The CDR3 is 13 residues long. The germline CDR1 and CDR2 sequences are SGHVS and FNYEAQ. With 5 bases removed from V and 4 bases from J, the gap between germline ends came to 9 bases. CDR3 coding DNA: TGTGCCAGCAGCGAAGACAGATACAATGAGCAGTTCTTC. This encodes CASSEDRYNEQFF.